These 29 T cell receptor beta chains came from one sample sequenced in a study of blood T cells in healthy people across ages. Sample-barcoded 5' priming and a J-beta primer mix drove a second PCR of about 7 to 11 cycles. Each CDR3 protein is one row after TCRdb ran MiXCR on the 5' RACE reads. This sample has around 1,000,000 distinct CDR3 sequences, with under 30% found just once. The same sample was also used in a study of T cells of mothers and their children.

What was sequenced was blood. These receptors were taken from a girl aged 2 to 10 in good health.

The chain combines TRBV25-1 with TRBJ2-3, with D possibly being TRBD2 (5 bases). V was cut by 5 bases and J by 8 bases, with 11 bases left in between. Germline V gene data show CDR1 as MGHDK and CDR2 as SYGVNS. This CDR3 has 12 residues. CDR3 amino acids: CASSRLEGTQYF. The DNA for the CDR3 is TGTGCCAGCAGTCGCCTTGAGGGTACGCAGTATTTT.

The V and J genes are TRBV7-9 and TRBJ2-3, with D hard to call. CDR1 and CDR2 (germline): SEHNR, FQNEAQ (reference sequence). The CDR3 spans 12 residues. V lost 8 bases, J lost 4 bases, and 10 bases lay in between. The CDR3 region has the DNA TGTGCCAGCTACGGCACGTCAGATACGCAGTATTTT. Protein sequence: CASYGTSDTQYF.

Only a few counts were recorded for this clonotype. The chain recombines TRBV15 with TRBJ2-7; no clear D gene. Germline V lookup: CDR1 LNHNV, CDR2 YYDKDF (reference sequence). This CDR3 is built from 15 residues. V lost 0 bases to trimming and J lost 0 bases, with 9 bases between them. CDR3 DNA sequence: TGTGCCACCAGCAGAGATCGGGTAAGCTCCTACGAGCAGTACTTC. Protein sequence: CATSRDRVSSYEQYF. The variable domain in full, completed from reference TRBV15 and TRBJ2-7, reads DAMVIQNPRYQVTQFGKPVTLSCSQTLNHNVMYWYQQKSSQAPKLLFHYYDKDFNNEADTPDNFQSRRPNTSFCFLDIRSPGLGDTAMYLCATSRDRVSSYEQYFGPGTRLTVT.

Turning to this clonotype: Likely a read error: the CDR3 ends without its conserved phenylalanine or tryptophan. CDR3 region: CAISDYMVGTGRETQYY. The CDR3 nucleotides read TGTGCCATCAGTGATTACATGGTCGGGACAGGGAGAGAGACCCAGTACTAC. The chain combines TRBV10-3 with TRBJ2-7; 9 positions agree with TRBD1. The DNA end is a closer match to TRBJ2-5, so the J assignment may be wrong. Germline CDR1 is ENHRY and CDR2 is SYGVKD. The CDR3 runs 17 residues.

The chain couples TRBV6-5 to TRBJ1-6; D possibly corresponds to TRBD1 (6 bases). Germline V gene data show CDR1 as MNHEY and CDR2 as SVGAGI. CDR3 length: 11 amino acids. In nucleotides, the CDR3 is TGTGTACCGGGACAAAATTCACCCCTCCACTTT. Encoded protein: CVPGQNSPLHF.

V and J are TRBV7-2 and TRBJ2-3, with D tentatively TRBD2 (6 bases). Looked up from germline, CDR1 is SGHTA and CDR2 is FQGNSA. V shed 4 bases and J shed 3 bases, with 11 bases lying between them. The CDR3 length is 14 residues. For the CDR3, the DNA is TGTGCCAGCAGCTGGGGGGAATATACAGATACGCAGTATTTT. Amino acid sequence: CASSWGEYTDTQYF.

The V gene is TRBV5-1, the J gene TRBJ1-2; D is ambiguous. V lost 2 bases and J lost 10, with 15 bases in between. The CDR3 covers 13 residues. Germline loops: CDR1 SGHRS, CDR2 YFSETQ. The CDR3 bases are TGCGCCAGCAGCTTAGGGTCGGCGGACTTCTACACCTTC. Its translation: CASSLGSADFYTF.

A few counts support this clonotype. The conserved final phenylalanine or tryptophan is absent from the CDR3, which likely points to a read error. The limits of the CDR3 on the DNA are not certain, so only TCRdb's listed CDR3 is given. The CDR3: CASSHTRDRGFGYAI. The V call is TRBV4-3, the J call TRBJ1-2; the table calls TRBD1, which could not be checked here. The CDR3 is 15 residues long, ends included. Germline V gene sequence: CDR1 LGHNA, CDR2 YSLEER.

The chain recombines TRBV7-2 with TRBJ2-5, with 8 bases that match TRBD1. The CDR3 loop spans 15 amino acids. Germline values: CDR1 SGHTA, CDR2 FQGNSA. The junction had 5 bases not matched to a gene; V was cut back by 1 base and J by 4 bases. The CDR3 region is CASSLVSRGRETQYF. Here the CDR3 DNA reads TGTGCCAGCAGCTTAGTGAGCAGGGGGCGAGAGACCCAGTACTTC. The full variable domain, with the rest looked up from reference TRBV7-2 and TRBJ2-5, is GAGVSQSPSNKVTEKGKDVELRCDPISGHTALYWYRQSLGQGLEFLIYFQGNSAPDKSGLPSDRFSAERTGGSVSTLTIQRTQQEDSAVYLCASSLVSRGRETQYFGPGTRLLVL.

This clonotype was observed a handful of times. The chain combines TRBV7-9 with TRBJ2-1; D is unresolved. V lost 6 bases and J lost 4, with 7 bases in between. CDR3 size: 12 residues. Germline CDR1 is SEHNR and CDR2 is FQNEAQ (reference sequence). The CDR3 loop reads CASRGVYNEQFF. In DNA, the CDR3 is TGTGCCAGCAGAGGTGTGTACAATGAGCAGTTCTTC.

The gene calls are TRBV4-2 and TRBJ1-4; D gene unclear. Germline CDR1 LGHNA, CDR2 YNFKEQ. The CDR3 length is 17 residues. The V end was cut by 1 base, the J end by 3 bases, with 15 bases between. The CDR3 loop reads CASSQVERMGANEKLFF. The CDR3, as DNA: TGTGCCAGCAGCCAAGTTGAAAGGATGGGAGCTAATGAAAAACTGTTTTTT.

The chain carries TRBV20-1 and TRBJ2-1; weak D call: TRBD1 (5 bases). Germline loops: CDR1 DFQATT, CDR2 SNEGSKA (reference sequence). Between the trimmed V and J ends, which lost 3 bases and 5 bases, there was a span of 11 bases. This CDR3 has 13 residues. CDR3 region: CSASVTANNEQFF. CDR3 DNA sequence: TGCAGTGCTAGTGTGACAGCGAACAATGAGCAGTTCTTC.

This clonotype was seen only a few times. V usage is TRBV20-1 and J usage is TRBJ1-2; weak D call: TRBD1 (6 bases). The CDR3 covers 15 residues. From germline, CDR1 is DFQATT and CDR2 SNEGSKA (reference sequence). V was shortened by 0 bases and J by 2 bases, with 13 bases between the two germline ends. CDR3 amino acids: CSAREAAGENYGYTF. The CDR3 DNA reads as TGCAGTGCTAGAGAAGCGGCAGGGGAAAACTATGGCTACACCTTC.

V usage is TRBV6-5 and J usage is TRBJ2-7; TRBD1 might be the D (5 bases). Trimming cost V 4 bases and J 4 bases, with 14 bases left between them. From germline, CDR1 is MNHEY and CDR2 SVGAGI. The CDR3 loop spans 14 amino acids. In DNA, the CDR3 is TGTGCCAGCAGTTTCAACAGGATGGGGTACGAGCAGTACTTC. Translating it yields CASSFNRMGYEQYF.

The V gene is TRBV12-5, the J gene TRBJ2-7; a possible D gene is TRBD2 (6 bases). The CDR3 is made up of 15 amino acids. The germline V gene encodes CDR1 LGHNT and CDR2 FRNRAP. The ends were cut back, 2 bases at V and 4 bases at J, with 15 bases in the middle. For the CDR3, the DNA is TGTGCTAGTGGTTTGACGTACGGGACTTCTTACGAGCAGTACTTC. The encoded protein is CASGLTYGTSYEQYF.

The chain combines TRBV28 with TRBJ2-5, with 11 bases fitting TRBD2. The trim removed 6 bases at V and 4 bases at J, leaving 1 base unmatched. This CDR3 has 13 amino acids. The germline gives CDR1 MDHEN, CDR2 SYDVKM. CDR3 protein: CASRLAGAETQYF. The CDR3 DNA sequence: TGTGCCAGCAGACTAGCGGGAGCAGAGACCCAGTACTTC. Based on the CDR3 plus reference TRBV28 and TRBJ2-5, the full variable domain is DVKVTQSSRYLVKRTGEKVFLECVQDMDHENMFWYRQDPGLGLRLIYFSYDVKMKEKGDIPEGYSVSREKKERFSLILESASTNQTSMYLCASRLAGAETQYFGPGTRLLVL.

The chain has TRBV5-1 and TRBJ2-1, with D possibly matching TRBD2 (6 bases). The germline V and J ends were trimmed by 2 bases and 7 bases, with 13 bases remaining between them. The CDR3 length is 14 residues. CDR1 SGHRS and CDR2 YFSETQ come from the germline V gene. CDR3 DNA: TGCGCCAGCAGCTTTAGTACGGGAGCTAATGAGCAGTTCTTC. Its translation: CASSFSTGANEQFF.

This rearrangement joins TRBV18 to TRBJ2-3; possible D gene TRBD2, 5 bases. Between the trimmed V and J ends, which lost 2 bases and 6 bases, there was a span of 9 bases. The CDR3 contains 13 residues. The germline CDR1 and CDR2 sequences are KGHSH and LQKENI. This CDR3 reads CASSPIAPDTQYF. For the CDR3, the DNA is TGTGCCAGCTCACCAATAGCGCCTGATACGCAGTATTTT.

This clonotype has just a few counts. The chain recombines TRBV29-1 with TRBJ2-5, with TRBD1 identical over 7 bases. With the DNA end fitting TRBJ2-1 better, the J assignment may be wrong. The CDR3 length is 17 residues. Germline lookup yields CDR1 SQVTM and CDR2 ANQGSEA. CDR3 protein: CSAQGDRAREWSNEQFF. In DNA form, the CDR3 reads TGCAGCGCCCAGGGAGACAGGGCGAGGGAATGGAGCAATGAGCAGTTCTTC.

V usage is TRBV28 and J usage is TRBJ2-5, with 10 bases lining up with TRBD2. The V segment lost 6 bases and the J segment 5 bases; nucleotides outside the gene matches: 12. This CDR3 has 16 residues. Looked up from germline, CDR1 is MDHEN and CDR2 is SYDVKM. CDR3 loop: CASRGLAGEVAETQYF. Written as DNA, the CDR3 is TGTGCCAGCAGGGGCCTAGCGGGAGAGGTCGCCGAGACCCAGTACTTC. The full variable domain, rest sourced from reference TRBV28 and TRBJ2-5, is DVKVTQSSRYLVKRTGEKVFLECVQDMDHENMFWYRQDPGLGLRLIYFSYDVKMKEKGDIPEGYSVSREKKERFSLILESASTNQTSMYLCASRGLAGEVAETQYFGPGTRLLVL.

This clonotype turned up a few times. One end of the junction varies from germline; a read error may be responsible. This chain's CDR3 is CASSLRRVGTDTPYF. CDR3 DNA: TGTGCCAGCAGTTTAAGGAGGGTAGGCACAGATACGCCGTATTTT. The rearrangement links TRBV12-3 or TRBV12-4 to TRBJ2-3; D is possibly TRBD2 (6 bases). CDR3 length: 15 amino acids.

The chain joins TRBV14 to TRBJ2-3, with 9 bases identical to TRBD2. The ends lost 0 bases at V and 1 base at J; junction bases unmatched: 5. Germline loops: CDR1 SGHDN, CDR2 FVKESK. The CDR3 is 17 amino acids. Written as DNA, the CDR3 is TGTGCCAGCAGCCAAGATGCCCAGCGGGGGGGCACAGATACGCAGTATTTT. It yields the protein CASSQDAQRGGTDTQYF. The full variable domain, its missing parts supplied by reference TRBV14 and TRBJ2-3, is EAGVTQFPSHSVIEKGQTVTLRCDPISGHDNLYWYRRVMGKEIKFLLHFVKESKQDESGMPNNRFLAERTGGTYSTLKVQPAELEDSGVYFCASSQDAQRGGTDTQYFGPGTRLTVL.

The CDR3 coding sequence is TGTGCCAGCAGCCCCTCGGCGGGGGGCCTCAATGAGCAGTTCTTC. Protein sequence: CASSPSAGGLNEQFF. The chain combines TRBV9 with TRBJ2-5, with 8 bases identical to TRBD2. The end of the DNA fits TRBJ2-1 better, so the J call may be wrong. The V gene's germline CDR1 is SGDLS and CDR2 YYNGEE. This CDR3 spans 15 amino acids.

V is TRBV4-2 and J is TRBJ1-1, with D unclear. V gave up 6 bases and J gave up 4 bases, with 6 bases separating them. Germline V gene lookup returns CDR1 LGHNA and CDR2 YNFKEQ. The CDR3 covers 11 residues. CDR3 protein: CASRKGTEAFF. The CDR3 DNA reads as TGTGCCAGCAGAAAGGGCACTGAAGCTTTCTTT.

V and J are TRBV25-1 and TRBJ2-3; D could derive from TRBD1 or TRBD2 (5 bases each). Germline CDR1 is MGHDK and CDR2 is SYGVNS. The CDR3 loop spans 11 amino acids. The V gene lost 4 bases and the J gene lost 7 bases, with 6 bases spanning the gap. In DNA, the CDR3 is TGTGCCAGCAGTGGGGGGTATACGCAGTATTTT. It is translated as CASSGGYTQYF.

This clonotype was found once. The rearrangement links TRBV3-1 to TRBJ1-6, with no clear D. Germline CDR1 reads LGHDT; CDR2 reads YNNKEL (reference sequence). This CDR3 spans 12 amino acids. The ends were cut back, 6 bases at V and 6 bases at J, with 6 bases in the middle. CDR3 nucleotides: TGTGCCAGCAGGGACTTTAATTCACCCCTCCACTTT. It codes for CASRDFNSPLHF.

Only a few counts were recorded for this clonotype. The gene calls are TRBV27 and TRBJ2-3; D unresolved. Germline lookup yields CDR1 MNHEY and CDR2 SMNVEV (reference sequence). The CDR3 sequence is 15 residues long. V was pared by 4 bases and J by 6 bases, with 17 bases between. CDR3 in amino acids: CASSSLGLGPDTQYF. The CDR3 DNA follows: TGTGCCAGCAGTTCTCTAGGTCTTGGCCCCGATACGCAGTATTTT.

The chain employs TRBV14 and TRBJ1-2; 9 bases map to TRBD1. The CDR3 runs 15 residues. The ends lost 4 bases at V and 6 bases at J; junction bases unmatched: 9. The germline CDR1 and CDR2 sequences are SGHDN and FVKESK. CDR3 protein: CASSPLGGQGDGYTF. The CDR3 DNA is TGTGCCAGCAGCCCTCTCGGGGGACAGGGAGATGGCTACACCTTC.

DNA for the CDR3: TGTGCCAGCAGCCCTCCGGCGACCATTCACAATGAGCAGTTCTTC. Amino acid sequence: CASSPPATIHNEQFF. The chain recombines TRBV11-1 with TRBJ2-1; D call uncertain. Germline CDR1 and CDR2: SGHAT and FQDESV (reference sequence). V gave up 5 bases and J gave up 5 bases, with 16 bases separating them. The CDR3 extends over 15 amino acids.